The 28 T cell receptor beta chains below come from one sample, sequenced in a study of blood T cell repertoires in COVID-19. The protocol was immunoSEQ multiplex PCR, while the TCRdb copy is restricted to in-frame clones and leaves out a portion. The sample holds about 270,000 clones, under 90% seen once. The sequencing input was peripheral blood. Every receptor here comes from a woman aged 55 to 70 with active or convalescent COVID-19.

The gene calls are TRBV11-2 and TRBJ1-6, with 7 bases identical to TRBD1. This CDR3 is 15 amino acids long. Germline V gene data show CDR1 as SGHAT and CDR2 as FQNNGV. J was trimmed by 9 bases and V by 0 bases; bases with no gene match: 5. The CDR3 nucleotides read TGTGCCAGCAGCTTAGAGCACAGGGGTTCTTCACCCCTCCACTTT. Amino acids: CASSLEHRGSSPLHF.

In this sample, this clone turned up a few times. The chain links TRBV7-9 to TRBJ2-7; D remains unclear. Trimming removed 5 bases at V and 0 bases at J, with 23 bases between. The CDR3 length is 18 residues. Germline V gene lookup returns CDR1 SEHNR and CDR2 FQNEAQ (reference sequence). The CDR3 DNA sequence: TGTGCCAGCAGCCCAAAGACCGACCAACCTAACTACTCCTACGAGCAGTACTTC. Translating it yields CASSPKTDQPNYSYEQYF. Variable domain in full (rest from reference TRBV7-9 and TRBJ2-7): DTGVSQNPRHKITKRGQNVTFRCDPISEHNRLYWYRQTLGQGPEFLTYFQNEAQLEKSRLLSDRFSAERPKGSFSTLEIQRTEQGDSAMYLCASSPKTDQPNYSYEQYFGPGTRLTVT.

CDR3 sequence: CASRSGSSYNEQFF. The CDR3 DNA reads as TGTGCCAGCAGGAGCGGGAGCTCCTACAATGAGCAGTTCTTC. The chain couples TRBV7-2 to TRBJ2-1; 8 nucleotides align to TRBD2. The CDR3 has 14 residues. Germline V gives CDR1 SGHTA, CDR2 FQGNSA. Trimming cost V 6 bases and J 0 bases; bases outside gene matches: 1.

J is TRBJ2-7 and V is TRBV19; 12 positions agree with TRBD1. The CDR3 is 15 residues long. From germline, CDR1 is LNHDA and CDR2 SQIVND (reference sequence). V was clipped by 4 bases and J by 3 bases; unmatched bases: 4. CDR3 in DNA: TGTGCCAGTAGTACCGGGACAGGGGGCGTCTACGAGCAGTACTTC. This encodes CASSTGTGGVYEQYF.

The chain couples TRBV7-2 to TRBJ1-5; possible D gene TRBD1, 5 bases. V dropped 4 bases and J dropped 0 bases, with 13 bases sitting between them. The CDR3 consists of 16 residues. Per the germline V gene, CDR1 is SGHTA and CDR2 is FQGNSA. The CDR3 loop reads CASSSQGLYSNQPQHF. The CDR3 DNA reads TGTGCCAGCAGCTCGCAGGGACTTTATAGCAATCAGCCCCAGCATTTT.

This clone occurred once. The J gene is TRBJ2-3, the V gene TRBV19; 11 bases line up with TRBD1. CDR1 is LNHDA and CDR2 is SQIVND in the germline V gene (reference sequence). CDR3 length: 15 amino acids. J lost 4 bases, V lost 6 bases, and 6 bases had no gene match. CDR3 nucleotides: TGTGCCAGTAGGCCGGGACAGGGGGTCGCAGATACGCAGTATTTT. This sequence encodes CASRPGQGVADTQYF. Variable domain in full (rest from reference TRBV19 and TRBJ2-3): DGGITQSPKYLFRKEGQNVTLSCEQNLNHDAMYWYRQDPGQGLRLIYYSQIVNDFQKGDIAEGYSVSREKKESFPLTVTSAQKNPTAFYLCASRPGQGVADTQYFGPGTRLTVL.

J is TRBJ2-1 and V is TRBV2, with 7 bases lining up with TRBD1. CDR1 is SNHLY, CDR2 FYNNEI, per germline. This CDR3 contains 16 residues. Unmatched junction bases numbered 6, after V lost 1 base and J lost 3 bases. The CDR3 DNA is TGTGCCAGCAGTGAAGTTTGGGACAGAGACTACAATGAGCAGTTCTTC. Translation gives CASSEVWDRDYNEQFF.

The J gene is TRBJ2-3, the V gene TRBV2; 7 bases are a match to TRBD1. Germline V CDR1 and CDR2: SNHLY, FYNNEI. Trimming took 8 bases from V and 1 from J; bases not matched to a gene: 9. The CDR3 runs to 15 residues. CDR3 DNA sequence: TGTGCCAGCTTGCTTACAGGGGTCGGCACAGATACGCAGTATTTT. It translates to CASLLTGVGTDTQYF. Full variable domain (missing parts from reference TRBV2 and TRBJ2-3): EPEVTQTPSHQVTQMGQEVILRCVPISNHLYFYWYRQILGQKVEFLVSFYNNEISEKSEIFDDQFSVERPDGSNFTLKIRSTKLEDSAMYFCASLLTGVGTDTQYFGPGTRLTVL.

The V and J genes are TRBV12-3 or TRBV12-4 and TRBJ1-1, with TRBD1 matching over 10 bases. The CDR3 is 13 residues long. The junction had 2 bases not matched to a gene; V was cut back by 6 bases and J by 4 bases. This chain's CDR3 is CASRTGGITEAFF. CDR3 nucleotides: TGTGCCAGCAGGACAGGGGGCATCACTGAAGCTTTCTTT.

The rearrangement uses TRBV4-2 and TRBJ1-2, with 7 bases matching TRBD1. The germline V gene has CDR1 LGHNA and CDR2 YNFKEQ. Germline trimming cut 4 bases from V and 8 bases from J; bases unmatched to any gene: 13. The CDR3 has 15 residues. The CDR3 is CASSRGTVVRDGYTF. The DNA for the CDR3 is TGTGCCAGCAGCCGAGGGACAGTTGTTCGGGACGGCTACACCTTC.

V and J are TRBV24-1 and TRBJ2-3, with 7 bases fitting TRBD2. The V and J ends lost 4 bases and 2 bases, in that order; junction bases with no gene match: 8. This CDR3 has 16 residues. CDR1 is KGHDR, CDR2 SFDVKD, per germline. As DNA, the CDR3 is TGTGCCACCAGTGAGACAAGCGGGGATCCCACAGATACGCAGTATTTT. This translates into CATSETSGDPTDTQYF.

The chain combines TRBV14 with TRBJ2-3; D not resolved. The CDR3 covers 12 residues. Trimming took off 4 bases at V and 2 bases at J, with 4 bases between the two ends. From germline, CDR1 is SGHDN and CDR2 FVKESK. The CDR3 DNA reads TGTGCCAGCAGCCCGTTCACAGATACGCAGTATTTT. Its translation: CASSPFTDTQYF.

J is TRBJ2-3 and V is TRBV15, with D uncertain. Germline CDR1 reads LNHNV; CDR2 reads YYDKDF (reference sequence). V was clipped by 0 bases and J by 2 bases, with 3 bases between them. The CDR3 covers 13 residues. CDR3 DNA: TGTGCCACCAGCAGAGATTACACAGATACGCAGTATTTT. As protein: CATSRDYTDTQYF.

This chain uses TRBV4-1 with TRBJ2-3, with 7 bases fitting TRBD1. The CDR3 covers 16 residues. Germline values: CDR1 MGHRA, CDR2 YSYEKL. V dropped 0 bases and J dropped 1; count of bases not matched to a gene: 4. CDR3 protein: CASSQEGTARTDTQYF. The CDR3, as DNA: TGCGCCAGCAGCCAAGAAGGGACAGCCCGCACAGATACGCAGTATTTT.

The chain couples TRBV7-3 to TRBJ2-1, with D maybe TRBD1 (7 bases). The CDR3 is 17 amino acids. Trimming shortened V by 5 bases and J by 0 bases, and 17 bases separated the two germline ends. Germline CDR1 SGHTA, CDR2 FQGTGA. The CDR3 reads CASSPPGTAGSYNEQFF. CDR3 coding DNA: TGTGCCAGCAGCCCTCCCGGGACAGCGGGCTCCTACAATGAGCAGTTCTTC.

The chain is built from TRBV7-8 and TRBJ2-3; tentative D call: TRBD1 (5 bases). Trimming took 5 bases from V and 5 from J, leaving 26 bases between them. In germline, CDR1 is SGHVS, CDR2 FQNEAQ. The CDR3 totals 18 residues. The CDR3 reads CASSHDGMAGWFIDTQYF. CDR3 sequence (DNA): TGTGCCAGCAGCCACGACGGCATGGCAGGGTGGTTTATAGATACGCAGTATTTT.

This chain joins TRBV7-9 and TRBJ1-6; D perhaps matches TRBD1 (5 bases). The CDR3 sequence is 15 residues long. Trimming removed 11 bases at V and 2 bases at J, with 16 bases between. Looked up from germline, CDR1 is SEHNR and CDR2 is FQNEAQ (reference sequence). The CDR3 sequence is CASHRGDAYNSPLHF. The CDR3 bases are TGTGCCTCCCATCGGGGGGACGCCTATAATTCACCCCTCCACTTT.

This chain links TRBV29-1 with TRBJ2-5, with D possibly TRBD2 on 6 matching bases. V gave up 4 bases and J gave up 3 bases, with 21 bases separating them. Germline CDR1 is SQVTM and CDR2 is ANQGSEA. The CDR3 has 16 residues. The DNA of the CDR3 is TGCAGCGTTGGCCCCCGGTGGGAGGAAGCCAAAGAGACCCAGTACTTC. It codes for CSVGPRWEEAKETQYF.

This chain connects TRBV7-3 to TRBJ2-5; unclear D gene. The V gene's germline CDR1 is SGHTA and CDR2 FQGTGA. This CDR3 is built from 15 residues. V lost 1 base, J lost 5 bases, and 14 bases lay in between. CDR3 residues: CASSLSGGPGETQYF. In nucleotides, the CDR3 is TGTGCCAGCAGCTTAAGTGGCGGCCCGGGTGAGACCCAGTACTTC.

This clone occurred a few times. The V gene is TRBV18, the J gene TRBJ1-6, with 11 nucleotides matching TRBD1. The germline CDR1 and CDR2 sequences are KGHSH and LQKENI. V lost 4 bases to trimming and J lost 10 bases; unmatched junction nucleotides: 3. This CDR3 has 14 residues. CDR3: CASSQGQGESPLHF. In DNA, the CDR3 is TGTGCCAGCTCACAGGGACAGGGGGAGTCACCCCTCCACTTT.

The chain is built from TRBV27 and TRBJ2-6, with D perhaps TRBD2 (5 bases). Germline CDR1 MNHEY, CDR2 SMNVEV (reference sequence). Trimming took off 1 base at V and 2 bases at J, with 18 bases between the two ends. The CDR3 is 19 residues long. In nucleotides, the CDR3 is TGTGCCAGCAGTTTATTTTCGGACGCGAGGGCTCCTGGGGCCAACGTCCTGACTTTC. Its translation: CASSLFSDARAPGANVLTF.

The gene calls are TRBV19 and TRBJ2-5, with 9 nucleotides matching TRBD2. With 1 base clipped from V and 4 bases from J, the junction kept 7 bases outside the gene matches. This CDR3 is 16 amino acids long. Germline V gene data show CDR1 as LNHDA and CDR2 as SQIVND (reference sequence). As DNA, the CDR3 is TGTGCCAGTAGTATAGTGGGGCGGGGGGGCCGAGAGACCCAGTACTTC. This gives the protein CASSIVGRGGRETQYF.

J is TRBJ1-1 and V is TRBV3-1 (or the pseudogene TRBV3-2), with D hard to call. V shed 1 base and J shed 10 bases, with 10 bases lying between them. Germline CDR1 LGHDT, CDR2 YNNKEL (reference sequence). The CDR3 loop spans 12 amino acids. CDR3 in DNA: TGTGCCAGCAGCCAAGTCCCAGATGGAGCTTTCTTT. This codes for CASSQVPDGAFF.

V is TRBV7-2 and J is TRBJ2-6; D possibly corresponds to TRBD2 (5 bases). The CDR3 extends over 15 amino acids. The V gene lost 6 bases and the J gene lost 4 bases, with 13 bases spanning the gap. CDR1 is SGHTA, CDR2 FQGNSA, per germline. CDR3: CASSRTSFGANVLTF. Here the CDR3 DNA reads TGTGCCAGCAGTCGGACTTCCTTCGGGGCCAACGTCCTGACTTTC.

This clone was seen just once. This rearrangement joins TRBV6-1 to TRBJ1-1; the D is unclear. Germline-derived CDR1 and CDR2 are MNHNS and SASEGT. The CDR3 spans 17 residues. The V gene lost 0 bases and the J gene lost 0 bases, with 14 bases spanning the gap. Here the CDR3 reads CASSEAERRRLNTEAFF. The DNA for the CDR3 is TGTGCCAGCAGTGAAGCAGAGAGGCGACGCTTGAACACTGAAGCTTTCTTT.

The genes are TRBV6-2 or TRBV6-3 and TRBJ2-2; D may be TRBD1 (6 bases). The CDR3 covers 15 residues. Germline CDR1 reads MNHEY; CDR2 reads SVGEGT. The V gene lost 4 bases and the J gene lost 4 bases, with 13 bases spanning the gap. The CDR3 reads CASSLSGQPTGELFF. The CDR3 nucleotides are TGTGCCAGCAGTTTGTCAGGACAGCCCACCGGGGAGCTGTTTTTT.

This chain links TRBV9 with TRBJ1-2; 10 bases match TRBD1. Trimming cost V 4 bases and J 3 bases; bases outside gene matches: 6. The CDR3 sequence is 15 residues long. Germline values: CDR1 SGDLS, CDR2 YYNGEE. The CDR3 loop reads CASSTRQGADYGYTF. CDR3 coding DNA: TGTGCCAGCAGCACCCGACAGGGGGCGGACTATGGCTACACCTTC.

The V call is TRBV10-3, the J call TRBJ1-3, with D possibly being TRBD1 (6 bases). The V gene's germline CDR1 is ENHRY and CDR2 SYGVKD. Trimming cost V 2 bases and J 0 bases, with 8 bases left between them. The CDR3 is 15 residues long. In DNA form, the CDR3 reads TGTGCCATCAGTGAGACAGGGTACTCTGGAAACACCATATATTTT. It yields the protein CAISETGYSGNTIYF.